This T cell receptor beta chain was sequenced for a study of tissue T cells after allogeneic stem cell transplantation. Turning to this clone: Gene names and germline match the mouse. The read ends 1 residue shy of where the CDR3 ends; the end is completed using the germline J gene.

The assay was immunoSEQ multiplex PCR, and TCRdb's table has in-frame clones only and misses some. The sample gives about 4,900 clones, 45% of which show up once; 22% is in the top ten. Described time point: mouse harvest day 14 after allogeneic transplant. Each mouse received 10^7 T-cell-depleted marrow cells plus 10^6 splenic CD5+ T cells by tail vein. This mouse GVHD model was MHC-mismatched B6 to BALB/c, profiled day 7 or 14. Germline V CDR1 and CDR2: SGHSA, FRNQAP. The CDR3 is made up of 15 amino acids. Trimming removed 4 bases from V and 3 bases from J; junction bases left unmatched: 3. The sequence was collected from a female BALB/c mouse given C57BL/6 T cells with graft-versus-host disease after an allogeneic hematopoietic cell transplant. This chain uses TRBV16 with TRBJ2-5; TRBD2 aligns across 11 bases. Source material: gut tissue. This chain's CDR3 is CASSSTGGAQDTQYF. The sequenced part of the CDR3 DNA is TGTGCAAGCAGCTCCACTGGGGGGGCGCAAGACACCCAGTAC.